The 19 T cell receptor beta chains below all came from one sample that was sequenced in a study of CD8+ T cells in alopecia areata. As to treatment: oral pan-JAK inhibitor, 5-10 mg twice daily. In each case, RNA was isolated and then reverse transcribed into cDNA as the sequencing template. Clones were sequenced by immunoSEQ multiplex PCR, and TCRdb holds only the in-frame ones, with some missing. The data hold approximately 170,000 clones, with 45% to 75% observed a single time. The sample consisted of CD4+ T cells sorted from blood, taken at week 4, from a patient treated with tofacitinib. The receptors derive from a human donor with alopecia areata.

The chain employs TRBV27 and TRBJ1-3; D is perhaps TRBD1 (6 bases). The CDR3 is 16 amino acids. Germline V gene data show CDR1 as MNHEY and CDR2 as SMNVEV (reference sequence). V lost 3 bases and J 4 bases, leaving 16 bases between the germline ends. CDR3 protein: CASSFLSDSKGNTIYF. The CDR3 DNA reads TGTGCCAGCAGTTTCCTTTCGGACAGTAAAGGAAACACCATATATTTT.

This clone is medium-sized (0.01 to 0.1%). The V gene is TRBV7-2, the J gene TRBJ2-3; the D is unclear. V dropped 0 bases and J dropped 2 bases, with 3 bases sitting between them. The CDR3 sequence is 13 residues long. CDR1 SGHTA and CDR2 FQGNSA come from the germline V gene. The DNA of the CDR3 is TGTGCCAGCAGCTTAGCCCCCACAGATACGCAGTATTTT. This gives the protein CASSLAPTDTQYF.

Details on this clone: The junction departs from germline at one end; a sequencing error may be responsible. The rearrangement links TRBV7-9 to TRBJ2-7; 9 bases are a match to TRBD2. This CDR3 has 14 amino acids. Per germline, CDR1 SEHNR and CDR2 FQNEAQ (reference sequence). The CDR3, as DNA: TGTGCCAGCAACTTAGCGGGAGCCGGAGACGAGCAGTACTTC. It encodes CASNLAGAGDEQYF.

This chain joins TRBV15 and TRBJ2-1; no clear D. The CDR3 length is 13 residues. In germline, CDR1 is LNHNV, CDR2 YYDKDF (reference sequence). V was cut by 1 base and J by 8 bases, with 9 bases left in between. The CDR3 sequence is CATSRGPVDEQFF. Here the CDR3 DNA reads TGTGCCACCAGCAGAGGACCTGTCGATGAGCAGTTCTTC.

The CDR3 DNA is TGTGCCAGCAGCTTGAATCGGGGGCTGGGGACCCAGTACTTC. Its protein is CASSLNRGLGTQYF. The J gene is TRBJ2-5, the V gene TRBV5-6; D may correspond to TRBD1 or TRBD2 (6 bases each). V was shortened by 1 base and J by 7 bases, with 14 bases between the two germline ends. The CDR3 extends over 14 amino acids. Germline loops: CDR1 SGHDT, CDR2 YYEEEE.

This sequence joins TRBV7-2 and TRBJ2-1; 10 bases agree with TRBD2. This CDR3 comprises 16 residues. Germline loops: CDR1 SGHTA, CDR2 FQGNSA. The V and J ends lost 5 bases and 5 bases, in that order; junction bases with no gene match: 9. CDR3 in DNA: TGTGCCAGCAGCCCCCCCCGGCTAGCGGGAGACAATGAGCAGTTCTTC. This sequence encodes CASSPPRLAGDNEQFF.

For the CDR3, the DNA is TGCGCCAGCAGCCACTCCGGGGCCTCCTACGAGCAGTACTTC. Translation: CASSHSGASYEQYF. This rearrangement joins TRBV4-1 to TRBJ2-7; D may match TRBD1 or TRBD2 (5 bases each). There are 14 residues in the CDR3. Per the germline V gene, CDR1 is MGHRA and CDR2 is YSYEKL. The V and J ends lost 3 bases and 0 bases respectively, with 9 bases between them.

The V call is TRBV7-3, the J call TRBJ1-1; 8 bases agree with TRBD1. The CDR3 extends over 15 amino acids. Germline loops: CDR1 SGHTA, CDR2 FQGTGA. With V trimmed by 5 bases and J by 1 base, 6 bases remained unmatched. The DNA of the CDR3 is TGTGCCAGCAGCGCACAGGACAGGGAGAACACTGAAGCTTTCTTT. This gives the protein CASSAQDRENTEAFF.

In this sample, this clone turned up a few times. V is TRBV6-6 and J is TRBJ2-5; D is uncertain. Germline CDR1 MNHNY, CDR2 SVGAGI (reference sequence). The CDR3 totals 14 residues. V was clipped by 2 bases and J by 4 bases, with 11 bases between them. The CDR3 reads CASSYVPDRETQYF. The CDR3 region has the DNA TGTGCCAGCAGTTACGTCCCCGATCGAGAGACCCAGTACTTC.

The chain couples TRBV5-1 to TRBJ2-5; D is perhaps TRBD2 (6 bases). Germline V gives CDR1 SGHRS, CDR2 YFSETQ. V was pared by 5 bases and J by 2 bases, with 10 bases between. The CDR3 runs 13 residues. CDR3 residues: CASRTGDQETQYF. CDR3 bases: TGCGCCAGCAGGACGGGAGATCAAGAGACCCAGTACTTC.

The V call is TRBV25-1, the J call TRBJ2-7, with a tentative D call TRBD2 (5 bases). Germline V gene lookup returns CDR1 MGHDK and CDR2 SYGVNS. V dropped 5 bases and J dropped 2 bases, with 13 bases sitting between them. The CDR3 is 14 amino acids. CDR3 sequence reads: CASSHPGFPYEQYF. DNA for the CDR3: TGTGCCAGCAGTCACCCGGGATTCCCCTACGAGCAGTACTTC.

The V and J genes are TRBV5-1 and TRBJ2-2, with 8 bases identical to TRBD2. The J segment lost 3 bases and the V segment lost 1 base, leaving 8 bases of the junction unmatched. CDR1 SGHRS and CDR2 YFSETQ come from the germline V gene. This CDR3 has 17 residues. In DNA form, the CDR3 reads TGCGCCAGCAGCTTGACGGGAGGGCCCGTGTACACCGGGGAGCTGTTTTTT. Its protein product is CASSLTGGPVYTGELFF.

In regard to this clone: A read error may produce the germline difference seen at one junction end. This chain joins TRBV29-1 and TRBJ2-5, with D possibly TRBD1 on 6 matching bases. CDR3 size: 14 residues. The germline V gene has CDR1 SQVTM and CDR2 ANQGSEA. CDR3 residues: CSVEVVQGQGTQYF. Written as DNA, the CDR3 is TGCAGCGTTGAAGTAGTACAGGGCCAAGGGACCCAGTACTTC.

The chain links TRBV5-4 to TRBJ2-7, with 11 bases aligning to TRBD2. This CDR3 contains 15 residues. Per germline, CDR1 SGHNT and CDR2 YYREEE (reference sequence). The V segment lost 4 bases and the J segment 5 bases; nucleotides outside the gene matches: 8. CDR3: CASSTTSGSPNEQYF. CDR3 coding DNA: TGTGCCAGCAGCACAACTAGCGGGAGTCCCAACGAGCAGTACTTC.

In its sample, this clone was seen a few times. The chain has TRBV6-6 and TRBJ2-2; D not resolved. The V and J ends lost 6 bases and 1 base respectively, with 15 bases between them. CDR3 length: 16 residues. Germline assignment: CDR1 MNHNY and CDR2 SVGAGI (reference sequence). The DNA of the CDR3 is TGTGCCAGCAGATCGAATCAAATGGGGAACACCGGGGAGCTGTTTTTT. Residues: CASRSNQMGNTGELFF.

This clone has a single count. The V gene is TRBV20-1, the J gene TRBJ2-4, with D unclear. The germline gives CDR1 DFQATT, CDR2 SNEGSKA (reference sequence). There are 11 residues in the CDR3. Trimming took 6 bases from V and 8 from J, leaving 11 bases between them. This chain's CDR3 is CSARTPDIQYF. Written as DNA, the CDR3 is TGCAGTGCCAGGACCCCGGACATTCAGTACTTC.

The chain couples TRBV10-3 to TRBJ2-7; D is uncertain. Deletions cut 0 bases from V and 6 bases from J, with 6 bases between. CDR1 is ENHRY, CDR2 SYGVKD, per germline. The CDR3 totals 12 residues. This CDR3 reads CAISESSTEQYF. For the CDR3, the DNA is TGTGCCATCAGTGAGTCGTCGACCGAGCAGTACTTC.

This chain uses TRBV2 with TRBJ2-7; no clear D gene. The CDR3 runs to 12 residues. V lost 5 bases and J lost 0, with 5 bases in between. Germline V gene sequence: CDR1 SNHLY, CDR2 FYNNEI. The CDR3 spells CASSTGSYEQYF. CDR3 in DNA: TGTGCCAGCAGTACGGGCTCCTACGAGCAGTACTTC.

CDR3 sequence reads: CASSATSRGDEQFF. CDR3 nucleotide sequence: TGTGCCAGCAGCGCTACTTCCAGGGGCGATGAGCAGTTCTTC. The chain carries TRBV9 and TRBJ2-1; D perhaps matches TRBD1 (6 bases). CDR1 is SGDLS, CDR2 YYNGEE, per germline. The V and J ends lost 3 bases and 8 bases respectively, with 15 bases between them. CDR3 size: 14 residues.